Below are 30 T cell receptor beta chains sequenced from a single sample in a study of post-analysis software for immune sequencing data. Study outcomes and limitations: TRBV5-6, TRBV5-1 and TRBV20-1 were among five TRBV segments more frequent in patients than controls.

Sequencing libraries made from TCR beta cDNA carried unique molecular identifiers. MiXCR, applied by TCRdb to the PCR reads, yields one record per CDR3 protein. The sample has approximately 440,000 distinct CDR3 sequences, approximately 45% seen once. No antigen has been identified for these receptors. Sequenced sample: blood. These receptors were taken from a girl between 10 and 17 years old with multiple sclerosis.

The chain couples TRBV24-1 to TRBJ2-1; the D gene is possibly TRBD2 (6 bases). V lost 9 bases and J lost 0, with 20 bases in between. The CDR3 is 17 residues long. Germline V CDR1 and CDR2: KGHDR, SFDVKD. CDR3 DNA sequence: TGTGCCACCGCTATGGGGGGAGGTACGAGCTCCTACAATGAGCAGTTCTTC. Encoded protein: CATAMGGGTSSYNEQFF.

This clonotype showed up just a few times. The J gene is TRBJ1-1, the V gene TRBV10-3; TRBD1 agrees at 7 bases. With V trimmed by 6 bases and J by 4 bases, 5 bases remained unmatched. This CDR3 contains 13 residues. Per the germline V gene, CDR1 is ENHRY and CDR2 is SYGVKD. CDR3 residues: CAIRDRRSTEAFF. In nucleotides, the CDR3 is TGTGCCATCAGGGACAGGAGGAGCACTGAAGCTTTCTTT.

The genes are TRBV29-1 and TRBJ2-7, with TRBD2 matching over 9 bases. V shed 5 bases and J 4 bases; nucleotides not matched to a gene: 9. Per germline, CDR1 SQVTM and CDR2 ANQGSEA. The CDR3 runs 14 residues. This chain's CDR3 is CSVLSGLAGYEQYF. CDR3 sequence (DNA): TGCAGCGTTCTGTCGGGGCTAGCGGGGTACGAGCAGTACTTC.

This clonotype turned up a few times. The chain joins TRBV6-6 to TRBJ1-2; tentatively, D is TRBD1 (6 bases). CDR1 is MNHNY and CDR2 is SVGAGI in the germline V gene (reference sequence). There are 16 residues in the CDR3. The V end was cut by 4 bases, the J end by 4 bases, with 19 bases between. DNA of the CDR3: TGTGCCAGCAGTTCCACGGGGGCCCCTCCCCTCTATGGCTACACCTTC. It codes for CASSSTGAPPLYGYTF.

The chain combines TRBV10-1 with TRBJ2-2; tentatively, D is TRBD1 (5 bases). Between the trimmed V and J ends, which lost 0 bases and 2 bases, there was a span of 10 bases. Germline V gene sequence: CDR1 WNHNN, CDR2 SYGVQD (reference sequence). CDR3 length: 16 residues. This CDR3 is CASSESLGRNTGELFF. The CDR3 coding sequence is TGCGCCAGCAGTGAGTCGCTGGGGCGAAACACCGGGGAGCTGTTTTTT.

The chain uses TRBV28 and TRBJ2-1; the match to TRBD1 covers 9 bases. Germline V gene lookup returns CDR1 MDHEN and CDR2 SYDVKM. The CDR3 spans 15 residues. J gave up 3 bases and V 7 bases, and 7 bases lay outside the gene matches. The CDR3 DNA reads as TGTGCCAGCACCTTTCGGGGACAGGGCTACAATGAGCAGTTCTTC. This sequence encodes CASTFRGQGYNEQFF.

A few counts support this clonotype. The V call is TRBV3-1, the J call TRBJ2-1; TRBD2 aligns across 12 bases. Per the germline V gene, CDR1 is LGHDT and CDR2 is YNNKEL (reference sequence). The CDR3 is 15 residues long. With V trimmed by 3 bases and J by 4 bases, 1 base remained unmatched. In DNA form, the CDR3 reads TGTGCCAGCAGCCAGACTAGCGGGGGATACAATGAGCAGTTCTTC. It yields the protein CASSQTSGGYNEQFF.

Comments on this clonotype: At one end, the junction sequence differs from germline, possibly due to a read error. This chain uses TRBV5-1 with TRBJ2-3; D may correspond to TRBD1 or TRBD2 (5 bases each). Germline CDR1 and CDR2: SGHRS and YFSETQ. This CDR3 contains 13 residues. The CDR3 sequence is CAGSLGGTDTQYF. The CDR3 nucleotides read TGCGCCGGCAGCTTGGGGGGCACAGATACGCAGTATTTT.

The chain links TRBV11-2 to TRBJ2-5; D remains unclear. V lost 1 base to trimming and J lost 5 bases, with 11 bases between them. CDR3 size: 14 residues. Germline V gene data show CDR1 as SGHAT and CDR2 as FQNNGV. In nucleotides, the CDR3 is TGTGCCAGCAGCTTAGGTCCGGAAGGGGAGACCCAGTACTTC. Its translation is CASSLGPEGETQYF.

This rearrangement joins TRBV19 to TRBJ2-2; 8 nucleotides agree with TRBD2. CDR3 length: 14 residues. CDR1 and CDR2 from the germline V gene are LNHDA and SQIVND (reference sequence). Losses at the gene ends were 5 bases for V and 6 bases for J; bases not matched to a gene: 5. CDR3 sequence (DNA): TGTGCCAGTAGTGAATCGACTAGCGCCGGGGAGCTGTTTTTT. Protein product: CASSESTSAGELFF.

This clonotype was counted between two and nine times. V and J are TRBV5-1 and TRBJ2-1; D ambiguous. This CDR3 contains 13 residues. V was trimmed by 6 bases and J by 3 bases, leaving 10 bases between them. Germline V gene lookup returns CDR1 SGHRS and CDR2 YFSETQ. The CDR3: CASTLGRYNEQFF. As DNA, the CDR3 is TGCGCCAGCACCCTTGGTCGCTACAATGAGCAGTTCTTC.

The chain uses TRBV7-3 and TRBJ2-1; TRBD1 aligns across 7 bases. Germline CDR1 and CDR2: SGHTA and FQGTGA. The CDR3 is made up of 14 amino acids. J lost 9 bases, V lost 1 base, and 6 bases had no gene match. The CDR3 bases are TGTGCCAGCAGCTTAAGGGGACAGAGGAGTGAGCAGTTCTTC. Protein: CASSLRGQRSEQFF.

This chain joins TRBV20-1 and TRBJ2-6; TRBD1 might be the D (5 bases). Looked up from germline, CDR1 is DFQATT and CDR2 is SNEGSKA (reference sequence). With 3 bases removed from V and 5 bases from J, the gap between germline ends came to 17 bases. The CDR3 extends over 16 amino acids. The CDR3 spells CSASQVQGTRANVLTF. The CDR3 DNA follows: TGCAGTGCTAGCCAAGTGCAGGGCACGAGGGCCAACGTCCTGACTTTC.

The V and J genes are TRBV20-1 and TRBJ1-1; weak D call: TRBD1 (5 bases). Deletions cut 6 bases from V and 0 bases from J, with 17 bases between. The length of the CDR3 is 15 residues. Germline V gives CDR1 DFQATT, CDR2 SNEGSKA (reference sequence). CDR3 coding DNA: TGCAGTGCCCGGAGGGGAGGTCGCATGAACACTGAAGCTTTCTTT. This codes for CSARRGGRMNTEAFF.

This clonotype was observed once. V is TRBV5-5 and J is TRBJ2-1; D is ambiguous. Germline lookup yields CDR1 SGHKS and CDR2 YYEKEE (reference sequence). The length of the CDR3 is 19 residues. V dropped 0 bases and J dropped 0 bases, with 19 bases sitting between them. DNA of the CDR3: TGTGCCAGCAGCTTGGCTGTGGGTCTGTTCAAGAGCTCCTACAATGAGCAGTTCTTC. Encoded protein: CASSLAVGLFKSSYNEQFF.

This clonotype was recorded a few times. CDR3 region: CASSPLAGAGNEQFF. The DNA of the CDR3 is TGCGCCAGCAGCCCACTAGCGGGAGCGGGCAATGAGCAGTTCTTC. The chain has TRBV5-1 and TRBJ2-1, with 11 nucleotides matching TRBD2. Germline lookup yields CDR1 SGHRS and CDR2 YFSETQ. This CDR3 is 15 amino acids long. The J segment lost 6 bases and the V segment lost 4 bases, leaving 6 bases of the junction unmatched.

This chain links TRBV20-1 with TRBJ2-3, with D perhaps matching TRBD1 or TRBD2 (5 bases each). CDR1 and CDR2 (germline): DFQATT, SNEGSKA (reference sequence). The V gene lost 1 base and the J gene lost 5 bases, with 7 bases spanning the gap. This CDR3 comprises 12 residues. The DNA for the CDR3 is TGCAGTGCTAGAGTTGGGGGAGATACGCAGTATTTT. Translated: CSARVGGDTQYF.

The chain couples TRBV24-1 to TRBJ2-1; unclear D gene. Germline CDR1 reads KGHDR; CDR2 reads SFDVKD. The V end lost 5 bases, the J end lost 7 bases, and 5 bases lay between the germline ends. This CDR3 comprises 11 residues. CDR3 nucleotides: TGTGCCACCAGTGTACTGAATGAGCAGTTCTTC. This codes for CATSVLNEQFF.

The CDR3 region is CASSYGTSGSTEQFF. CDR3 bases: TGTGCCAGCAGTTACGGGACTAGCGGGAGCACTGAGCAGTTCTTC. The rearrangement joins TRBV6-2 or TRBV6-3 to TRBJ2-1, with 14 bases fitting TRBD2. Germline loops: CDR1 MNHEY, CDR2 SVGEGT. J gave up 9 bases and V 2 bases, and 3 bases lay outside the gene matches. This CDR3 has 15 residues.

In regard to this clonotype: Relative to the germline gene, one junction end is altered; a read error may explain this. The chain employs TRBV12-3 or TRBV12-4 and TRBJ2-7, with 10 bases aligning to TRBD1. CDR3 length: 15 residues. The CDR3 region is CASSFAGTGAYEQYF. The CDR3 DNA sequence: TGTGCCAGCAGTTTCGCCGGGACAGGGGCCTACGAGCAGTACTTT.

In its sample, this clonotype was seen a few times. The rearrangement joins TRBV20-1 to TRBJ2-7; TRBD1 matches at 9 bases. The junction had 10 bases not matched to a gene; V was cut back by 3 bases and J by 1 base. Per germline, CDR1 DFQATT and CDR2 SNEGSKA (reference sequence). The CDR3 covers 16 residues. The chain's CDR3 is CSASPPQGARSYEQYF. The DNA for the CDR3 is TGCAGTGCTAGCCCACCACAGGGGGCGCGTTCCTACGAGCAGTACTTC.

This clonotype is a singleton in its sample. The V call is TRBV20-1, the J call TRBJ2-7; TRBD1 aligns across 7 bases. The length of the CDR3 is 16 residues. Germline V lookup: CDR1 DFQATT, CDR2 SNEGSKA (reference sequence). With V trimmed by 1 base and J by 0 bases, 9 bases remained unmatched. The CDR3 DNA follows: TGCAGTGCTAGAGCCGCTAGGCCAGGGGGCTCCTACGAGCAGTACTTC. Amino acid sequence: CSARAARPGGSYEQYF.

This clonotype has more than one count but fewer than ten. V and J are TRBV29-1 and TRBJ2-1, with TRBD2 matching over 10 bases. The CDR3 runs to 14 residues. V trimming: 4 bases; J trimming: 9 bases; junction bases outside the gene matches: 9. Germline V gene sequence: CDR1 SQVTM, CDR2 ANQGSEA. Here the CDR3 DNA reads TGCAGCGTTGGAGCTAGCGGGAGATTTAGTGAGCAGTTCTTC. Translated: CSVGASGRFSEQFF.

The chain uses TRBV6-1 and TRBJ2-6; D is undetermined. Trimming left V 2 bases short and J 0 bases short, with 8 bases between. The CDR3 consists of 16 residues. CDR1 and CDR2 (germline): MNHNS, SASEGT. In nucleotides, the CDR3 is TGTGCCAGCAGTGAACAAACGACCTCTGGGGCCAACGTCCTGACTTTC. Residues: CASSEQTTSGANVLTF.

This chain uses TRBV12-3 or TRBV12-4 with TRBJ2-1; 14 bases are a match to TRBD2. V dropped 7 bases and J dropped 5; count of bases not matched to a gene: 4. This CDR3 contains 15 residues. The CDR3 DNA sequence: TGTGCCAGCACCACGGGACTAGCGGGAGACAATGAGCAGTTCTTC. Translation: CASTTGLAGDNEQFF.

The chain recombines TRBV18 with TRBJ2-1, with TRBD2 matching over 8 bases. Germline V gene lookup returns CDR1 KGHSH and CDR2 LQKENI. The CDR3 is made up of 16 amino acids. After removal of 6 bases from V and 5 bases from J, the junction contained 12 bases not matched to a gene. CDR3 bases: TGTGCCAGCTCCCCCGCGAGCGGGAGTGCCGACAATGAGCAGTTCTTC. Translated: CASSPASGSADNEQFF.

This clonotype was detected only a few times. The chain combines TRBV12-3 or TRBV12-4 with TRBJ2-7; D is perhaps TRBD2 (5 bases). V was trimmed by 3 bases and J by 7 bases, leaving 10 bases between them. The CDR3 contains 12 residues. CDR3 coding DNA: TGTGCCAGCAGTTTCTTGACGGGGGAGCAGTACTTC. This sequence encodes CASSFLTGEQYF.

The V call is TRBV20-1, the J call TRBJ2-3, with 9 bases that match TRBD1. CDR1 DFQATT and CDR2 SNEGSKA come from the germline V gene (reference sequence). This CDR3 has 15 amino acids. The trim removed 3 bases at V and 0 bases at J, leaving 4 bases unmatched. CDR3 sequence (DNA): TGCAGTGCTAGTGGGACAGGGCCTAGCACAGATACGCAGTATTTT. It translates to CSASGTGPSTDTQYF.

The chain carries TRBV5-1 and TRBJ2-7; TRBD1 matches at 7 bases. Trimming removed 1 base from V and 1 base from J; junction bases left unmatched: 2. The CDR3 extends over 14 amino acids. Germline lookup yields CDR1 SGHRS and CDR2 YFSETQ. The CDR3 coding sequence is TGCGCCAGCAGCTTGAAACAGGGGTCCTACGAGCAGTACTTC. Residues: CASSLKQGSYEQYF.

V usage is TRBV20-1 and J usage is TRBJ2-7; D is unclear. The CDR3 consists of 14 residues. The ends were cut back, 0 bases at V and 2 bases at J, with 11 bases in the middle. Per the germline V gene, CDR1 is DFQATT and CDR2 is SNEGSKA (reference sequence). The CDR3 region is CSARDRNRTYEQYF. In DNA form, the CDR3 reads TGCAGTGCTAGAGATCGAAACAGAACCTACGAGCAGTACTTC.